This T cell receptor beta chain was identified during a study of Ad26.COV2.S vaccination and SARS-CoV-2 variants. Treatment reported: about 20 received Ad26.COV2.S at low or high dose, single or two shots; a few received placebo; per-sample allocation not given. Specimens were obtained on day 63 following the first vaccine or placebo injection. The table came from immunoSEQ multiplex PCR; TCRdb's copy has only in-frame clones and leaves some out. The sample consists of around 400,000 clones, 90% of them appearing once. The germline CDR1 and CDR2 sequences are MDHEN and SYDVKM. The CDR3 sequence is 14 residues long. J was trimmed by 4 bases and V by 3 bases; bases with no gene match: 1.

The sequence was obtained from a person aged 18-65 years who received the Ad26.COV2.S COVID-19 vaccine or a placebo. The specimen comprised peripheral blood, sampled in a trial of Ad26.COV2.S vaccine versus placebo. This chain connects TRBV28 to TRBJ1-1; TRBD1 aligns across 11 bases. The CDR3 loop reads CASSLGTGGTEAFF. CDR3 bases: TGTGCCAGCAGTTTGGGGACAGGGGGCACTGAAGCTTTCTTT.